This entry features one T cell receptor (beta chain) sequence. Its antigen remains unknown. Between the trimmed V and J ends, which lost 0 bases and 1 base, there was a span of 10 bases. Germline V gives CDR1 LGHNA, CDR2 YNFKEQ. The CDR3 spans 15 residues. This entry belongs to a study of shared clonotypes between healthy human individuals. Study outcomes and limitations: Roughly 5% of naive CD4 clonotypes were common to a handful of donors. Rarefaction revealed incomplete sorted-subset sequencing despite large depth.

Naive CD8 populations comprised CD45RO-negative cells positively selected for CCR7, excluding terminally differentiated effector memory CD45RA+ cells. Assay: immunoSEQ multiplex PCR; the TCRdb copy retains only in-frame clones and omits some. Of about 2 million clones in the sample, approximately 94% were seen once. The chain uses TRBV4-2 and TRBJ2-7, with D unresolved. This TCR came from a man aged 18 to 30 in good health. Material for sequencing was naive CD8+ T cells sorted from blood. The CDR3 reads CASSQDPGISYEQYF. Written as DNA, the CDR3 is TGTGCCAGCAGCCAAGATCCGGGTATTTCCTACGAGCAGTACTTC.